One sample yielded the 9 T cell receptor beta chains listed below, sequenced in a study of Graves' ophthalmopathy and Graves' hyperthyroidism. CDR3 regions of TCR beta were amplified from RNA transcripts. In the first round, RT-PCR was carried out with HTBI primers, and a multiplex PCR formed the second round. TCRdb reprocessed the multiplex PCR reads with MiXCR, giving one entry per CDR3 protein. The sample has around 1.1 million distinct CDR3 sequences, approximately 35% seen once. Sequencing was performed on peripheral blood or thyroid tissue (not recorded which). Receptors were obtained from an adult man with Graves' hyperthyroidism.

This chain uses TRBV14 with TRBJ2-7; D gene uncertain. Trimming took off 6 bases at V and 3 bases at J, with 18 bases between the two ends. Germline-derived CDR1 and CDR2 are SGHDN and FVKESK. The length of the CDR3 is 15 residues. The CDR3 loop is CASRTGPDAYYEQYF. The CDR3 bases are TGTGCCAGCAGAACCGGGCCTGATGCCTACTACGAGCAGTACTTC.

This clonotype was detected only a few times. V is TRBV19 and J is TRBJ2-2; no definite D call. Trimming removed 5 bases at V and 3 bases at J, with 16 bases between. Germline lookup yields CDR1 LNHDA and CDR2 SQIVND (reference sequence). CDR3 length: 16 residues. The CDR3 nucleotides read TGTGCCAGTAGTTTTCTCCTAACCGGCCACACCGGGGAGCTGTTTTTT. Amino acid sequence: CASSFLLTGHTGELFF.

In DNA form, the CDR3 reads TGCAGCGTTGATGCAGGGAGTTTTAGTTCCTACGAGCAGTACTTC. It specifies CSVDAGSFSSYEQYF. V gene TRBV29-1 combines with J gene TRBJ2-7; perhaps D is TRBD1 or TRBD2 (5 bases each). Per germline, CDR1 SQVTM and CDR2 ANQGSEA. This CDR3 is 15 amino acids long. Trimming removed 3 bases at V and 1 base at J, with 16 bases between.

The gene calls are TRBV25-1 and TRBJ1-6; no clear D. Trimming took off 2 bases at V and 9 bases at J, with 14 bases between the two ends. CDR3 length: 15 amino acids. The germline gives CDR1 MGHDK, CDR2 SYGVNS. The CDR3 DNA follows: TGTGCCAGCAGTGAAGTCGGCAGTGCTACTTCACCCCTCCACTTT. It encodes CASSEVGSATSPLHF.

Written as DNA, the CDR3 is TGCAGTGCTAGAGATGACCGGTCACCCCTCCACTTT. Translation gives CSARDDRSPLHF. The rearrangement uses TRBV20-1 and TRBJ1-6; no reliable D call. This CDR3 is built from 12 residues. Trimming stripped 0 bases from V and 10 bases from J, with 7 bases between. Germline CDR1 and CDR2: DFQATT and SNEGSKA (reference sequence).

This clonotype was detected only a few times. This chain connects TRBV29-1 to TRBJ2-7; 8 positions agree with TRBD1. There are 13 residues in the CDR3. V lost 4 bases and J lost 2; bases outside the gene matches: 4. Germline V gene sequence: CDR1 SQVTM, CDR2 ANQGSEA. The CDR3 region is CSVGLTGAYEQYF. Written as DNA, the CDR3 is TGCAGCGTTGGGTTGACAGGGGCCTACGAGCAGTACTTC.

The chain uses TRBV13 and TRBJ2-2; 7 bases agree with TRBD2. CDR3 length: 14 residues. Germline CDR1 is PRHDT and CDR2 is FYEKMQ (reference sequence). With V trimmed by 10 bases and J by 5 bases, 10 bases remained unmatched. The CDR3 is CANEGTTRTGELFF. The CDR3 nucleotides are TGTGCCAACGAGGGGACTACAAGGACCGGGGAGCTGTTTTTT.

This clonotype has a count of ten or more. The chain is built from TRBV20-1 and TRBJ1-2; 7 bases line up with TRBD1. CDR3 length: 14 amino acids. V shed 4 bases, J shed 5 bases, and the junction held 10 bases outside the gene matches. Germline lookup yields CDR1 DFQATT and CDR2 SNEGSKA (reference sequence). The CDR3 is CSANRGGVRYGYTF. DNA of the CDR3: TGCAGTGCTAACAGGGGTGGAGTTAGGTATGGCTACACCTTC.

This clonotype was seen repeatedly, ten times or more. The rearrangement uses TRBV19 and TRBJ2-7, with 8 nucleotides matching TRBD1. This CDR3 has 16 residues. With V trimmed by 3 bases and J by 3 bases, 10 bases remained unmatched. CDR1 is LNHDA, CDR2 SQIVND, per germline (reference sequence). CDR3 amino acids: CASSMGRTGYRYEQYF. The DNA of the CDR3 is TGTGCCAGTAGTATGGGGCGGACAGGGTATCGCTACGAGCAGTACTTC.